This record covers a single TCR beta chain. Its antigen is undetermined. This entry belongs to a study of blood T cells in healthy people across ages. Findings and limits, study-wide: Age brought a roughly linear fall in TCR beta diversity measured per million T cells.

Through a sample-barcoded 5' primer and a J-beta primer mix, a second PCR was run for about 6 to 11 cycles. One entry per CDR3 protein, called by TCRdb with MiXCR from the 5' RACE reads. The data hold over 500,000 distinct CDR3 sequences, with about 50% observed a single time. Donation came from healthy Caucasian individuals in Russia who were aged about 6 to 95. Every donor gave around 10 milliliters of peripheral blood. CDR3 length: 15 residues. After removal of 4 bases from V and 3 bases from J, the junction contained 6 bases not matched to a gene. Germline-derived CDR1 and CDR2 are SGDLS and YYNGEE.

This sequence joins TRBV9 and TRBJ2-2; TRBD1 matches at 7 bases. The sample comprised blood. This TCR derives from a woman over 75 in good health. The CDR3 DNA is TGTGCCAGCAGCTTTCGACAGGGTTACACCGGGGAGCTGTTTTTT. Amino acids: CASSFRQGYTGELFF.